The 22 T cell receptor beta chains below were found in one sample sequenced in a study of control samples from healthy donors and cancer patients. TCRdb's table, derived via immunoSEQ multiplex PCR, lists solely in-frame clones and lacks some. The sample lists about 77,000 clones; 80% to 95% were seen once. What was sequenced was blood. These receptors were taken from an older woman in good health.

The chain links TRBV2 to TRBJ2-7, with 7 bases that match TRBD1. The CDR3 spans 15 residues. Germline V gene lookup returns CDR1 SNHLY and CDR2 FYNNEI. J lost 3 bases, V lost 5 bases, and 10 bases had no gene match. The CDR3 protein is CASSLNQGDLYEQYF. Written as DNA, the CDR3 is TGTGCCAGCAGTCTAAATCAGGGGGACCTCTACGAGCAGTACTTC.

The genes are TRBV18 and TRBJ2-1; 10 bases match TRBD1. V was clipped by 5 bases and J by 6 bases; unmatched bases: 10. The CDR3 sequence is 16 residues long. The germline CDR1 and CDR2 sequences are KGHSH and LQKENI. Written as DNA, the CDR3 is TGTGCCAGCTCATCAAAGGGACAGGGGAGAGGCAATGAGCAGTTCTTC. It specifies CASSSKGQGRGNEQFF.

This clone was seen just once. The chain carries TRBV28 and TRBJ2-7, with D possibly TRBD2 on 6 matching bases. This CDR3 contains 15 residues. V was trimmed by 7 bases and J by 0 bases, leaving 16 bases between them. CDR1 is MDHEN and CDR2 is SYDVKM in the germline V gene. CDR3 protein: CASNLGGASSYEQYF. CDR3 coding DNA: TGTGCCAGCAACCTTGGCGGGGCGAGCTCCTACGAGCAGTACTTC. The full variable domain, its missing parts supplied by reference TRBV28 and TRBJ2-7, is DVKVTQSSRYLVKRTGEKVFLECVQDMDHENMFWYRQDPGLGLRLIYFSYDVKMKEKGDIPEGYSVSREKKERFSLILESASTNQTSMYLCASNLGGASSYEQYFGPGTRLTVT.

This sequence joins TRBV29-1 and TRBJ2-1; 14 bases fit TRBD2. Germline trimming cut 6 bases from V and 6 bases from J; bases unmatched to any gene: 4. Germline CDR1 is SQVTM and CDR2 is ANQGSEA. This CDR3 region has 14 residues. The CDR3 sequence: CSVQTSGRVNEQFF. The CDR3 DNA reads TGCAGCGTCCAGACTAGCGGGAGGGTCAATGAGCAGTTCTTC.

The chain uses TRBV30 and TRBJ1-3; no clear D gene. V gave up 5 bases and J gave up 4 bases, with 6 bases separating them. The CDR3 covers 11 residues. The germline gives CDR1 GTSNPN, CDR2 SVGIG (reference sequence). The CDR3 DNA sequence: TGTGCCTGGGCGACGGGAAACACCATATATTTT. It is translated as CAWATGNTIYF.

Remarks on this clone: Other DNA variants within this sample encode the same CDR3. CDR3 sequence reads: CASSPGTLSTDTQYF. The CDR3 nucleotides read TGCGCCAGCAGCCCGGGGACTCTTAGCACAGATACGCAGTATTTT. The chain uses TRBV4-1 and TRBJ2-3, with D perhaps matching TRBD2 (6 bases). The V end was cut by 4 bases, the J end by 0 bases, with 11 bases between. Germline loops: CDR1 MGHRA, CDR2 YSYEKL. The CDR3 length is 15 residues.

This clone showed up just once. This chain uses TRBV3-1 (or the pseudogene TRBV3-2) with TRBJ1-2; 9 bases match TRBD1. The CDR3 is 13 amino acids. Germline V gene lookup returns CDR1 LGHDT and CDR2 YNNKEL (reference sequence). V shed 6 bases and J 5 bases; nucleotides not matched to a gene: 4. This chain's CDR3 is CASSQQGAYGYTF. In nucleotides, the CDR3 is TGTGCCAGCAGTCAACAGGGGGCGTATGGCTACACCTTC.

The rearrangement uses TRBV11-2 and TRBJ2-5; 13 bases match TRBD2. In germline, CDR1 is SGHAT, CDR2 FQNNGV. CDR3 length: 17 residues. Trimming at V came to 4 bases and at J to 3 bases, leaving 8 bases not matched to a gene. The chain's CDR3 is CASSWGGLAGFKETQYF. The CDR3 DNA sequence: TGTGCCAGCAGCTGGGGGGGACTAGCGGGGTTCAAAGAGACCCAGTACTTC.

The gene calls are TRBV7-2 and TRBJ2-1, with D unresolved. The CDR3 is 13 amino acids. Germline V lookup: CDR1 SGHTA, CDR2 FQGNSA. Trimming took off 5 bases at V and 9 bases at J, with 14 bases between the two ends. CDR3 bases: TGTGCCAGCAGCCCAATACTCGGATTTGAGCAGTTCTTC. It translates to CASSPILGFEQFF.

This chain links TRBV11-3 with TRBJ2-3, with D possibly called TRBD1 or TRBD2 (5 bases each). V was clipped by 5 bases and J by 0 bases, with 12 bases between them. The germline V gene has CDR1 SGHNT and CDR2 YENEEA. This CDR3 region has 15 residues. The CDR3 bases are TGTGCCAGCAGCACCGGGACGGGAAGCACAGATACGCAGTATTTT. This gives the protein CASSTGTGSTDTQYF.

The chain joins TRBV20-1 to TRBJ1-1; a weak D match, TRBD1 (6 bases). Looked up from germline, CDR1 is DFQATT and CDR2 is SNEGSKA (reference sequence). CDR3 size: 11 residues. V was cut by 7 bases and J by 5 bases, with 11 bases left in between. Here the CDR3 reads CSGGGQTEAFF. CDR3 sequence (DNA): TGCAGTGGAGGAGGACAGACTGAAGCTTTCTTT.

This rearrangement joins TRBV30 to TRBJ2-1; D ambiguous. This CDR3 has 15 amino acids. The ends were cut back, 0 bases at V and 7 bases at J, with 16 bases in the middle. CDR1 is GTSNPN, CDR2 SVGIG, per germline (reference sequence). The chain's CDR3 is CAWSVPKRTGNEQFF. As DNA, the CDR3 is TGTGCCTGGAGTGTACCGAAAAGGACCGGAAATGAGCAGTTCTTC.

The J gene is TRBJ2-5, the V gene TRBV14, with TRBD1 as a possible D gene (6 bases). The CDR3 sequence is 13 residues long. V was pared by 1 base and J by 9 bases, with 12 bases between. CDR1 and CDR2 from the germline V gene are SGHDN and FVKESK. In nucleotides, the CDR3 is TGTGCCAGCAGCCAAGGACTACCAGGGGCCCAGTACTTC. It is translated as CASSQGLPGAQYF.

The V call is TRBV28, the J call TRBJ2-1, with D possibly being TRBD2 (5 bases). The CDR3 spans 17 residues. CDR1 is MDHEN, CDR2 SYDVKM, per germline. V was cut by 5 bases and J by 1 base, with 18 bases left in between. The CDR3 protein is CASSPPEIGMSYNEQFF. The CDR3 DNA reads TGTGCCAGCAGTCCCCCGGAAATCGGGATGTCCTACAATGAGCAGTTCTTC. The whole variable domain, filled in from reference TRBV28 and TRBJ2-1, reads DVKVTQSSRYLVKRTGEKVFLECVQDMDHENMFWYRQDPGLGLRLIYFSYDVKMKEKGDIPEGYSVSREKKERFSLILESASTNQTSMYLCASSPPEIGMSYNEQFFGPGTRLTVL.

This chain uses TRBV28 with TRBJ2-2; D uncertain. V was trimmed by 6 bases and J by 4 bases, leaving 15 bases between them. The CDR3 sequence is 15 residues long. Germline V gene data show CDR1 as MDHEN and CDR2 as SYDVKM. The CDR3 DNA reads as TGTGCCAGCAGCCCTTTCGCCCCCAGCACCGGGGAGCTGTTTTTT. Amino acid sequence: CASSPFAPSTGELFF. The variable domain in full, with the rest retrieved from reference TRBV28 and TRBJ2-2, is DVKVTQSSRYLVKRTGEKVFLECVQDMDHENMFWYRQDPGLGLRLIYFSYDVKMKEKGDIPEGYSVSREKKERFSLILESASTNQTSMYLCASSPFAPSTGELFFGEGSRLTVL.

The chain recombines TRBV28 with TRBJ2-7; 12 bases agree with TRBD1. This CDR3 spans 14 amino acids. The J segment lost 7 bases and the V segment lost 6 bases, leaving 7 bases of the junction unmatched. Germline V CDR1 and CDR2: MDHEN, SYDVKM. The CDR3 spells CASRAGTGGWEQYF. The DNA for the CDR3 is TGTGCCAGCAGAGCCGGGACAGGGGGCTGGGAGCAGTACTTC.

V usage is TRBV5-4 and J usage is TRBJ2-5, with D perhaps matching TRBD1 or TRBD2 (6 bases each). The CDR3 has 13 amino acids. The germline V gene encodes CDR1 SGHNT and CDR2 YYREEE (reference sequence). V lost 2 bases to trimming and J lost 4 bases, with 9 bases between them. CDR3 residues: CASSFWGAETQYF. In DNA form, the CDR3 reads TGTGCCAGCAGCTTTTGGGGGGCAGAGACCCAGTACTTC.

The V gene is TRBV29-1, the J gene TRBJ2-2, with 8 bases identical to TRBD2. This CDR3 region has 15 residues. Trimming cost V 6 bases and J 0 bases; bases outside gene matches: 6. Germline V CDR1 and CDR2: SQVTM, ANQGSEA. CDR3 residues: CSVDTSGANTGELFF. The CDR3 nucleotides are TGCAGCGTCGACACTAGCGGAGCGAACACCGGGGAGCTGTTTTTT.

CDR3 sequence (DNA): TGTGCCAGCAGTACACAGGGTGGCACTGAAGCTTTCTTT. It encodes CASSTQGGTEAFF. The chain uses TRBV25-1 and TRBJ1-1, with a possible D match to TRBD1 (6 bases). V dropped 5 bases and J dropped 4 bases, with 11 bases sitting between them. The CDR3 has 13 residues. Germline CDR1 is MGHDK and CDR2 is SYGVNS. Using reference TRBV25-1 and TRBJ1-1 for the parts outside the CDR3, the full variable domain is EADIYQTPRYLVIGTGKKITLECSQTMGHDKMYWYQQDPGMELHLIHYSYGVNSTEKGDLSSESTVSRIRTEHFPLTLESARPSHTSQYLCASSTQGGTEAFFGQGTRLTVV.

The CDR3 region is CAWSVGTTDTQYF. The CDR3 DNA is TGTGCCTGGAGTGTCGGGACTACAGATACGCAGTATTTT. The chain employs TRBV30 and TRBJ2-3, with D possibly being TRBD2 (6 bases). The CDR3 length is 13 residues. The V and J ends lost 0 bases and 3 bases respectively, with 7 bases between them. Germline V gene lookup returns CDR1 GTSNPN and CDR2 SVGIG (reference sequence).

V and J are TRBV30 and TRBJ1-3; a possible D gene is TRBD1 (5 bases). V gave up 3 bases and J gave up 4 bases, with 19 bases separating them. The germline CDR1 and CDR2 sequences are GTSNPN and SVGIG (reference sequence). The CDR3 sequence is 16 residues long. CDR3 in amino acids: CAWRTLLGLGGNTIYF. In nucleotides, the CDR3 is TGTGCCTGGAGGACCCTGCTGGGGCTAGGGGGAAACACCATATATTTT. Using reference TRBV30 and TRBJ1-3 for the parts outside the CDR3, the full variable domain is SQTIHQWPATLVQPVGSPLSLECTVEGTSNPNLYWYRQAAGRGLQLLFYSVGIGQISSEVPQNLSASRPQDRQFILSSKKLLLSDSGFYLCAWRTLLGLGGNTIYFGEGSWLTVV.

J is TRBJ1-1 and V is TRBV19, with D unresolved. The germline V gene has CDR1 LNHDA and CDR2 SQIVND (reference sequence). The CDR3 is 16 residues long. Trimming pared 0 bases from V and 2 bases from J, leaving 13 bases between. CDR3 DNA sequence: TGTGCCAGTAGTATAGATCGAAGTAGATCAAACACTGAAGCTTTCTTT. Translated, it gives CASSIDRSRSNTEAFF.